Below are 25 T cell receptor beta chains sequenced from a single sample in a study of cytomegalovirus exposure and HLA in healthy donors. The primer mix had 60 Vbeta and 13 Jbeta primers. Produced via immunoSEQ multiplex PCR; TCRdb's table is partial and in-frame only. The sample has more than 150,000 clones; roughly three quarters are singletons. The sequencing sample was made of PBMCs. The receptors derive from a woman aged 25 to 45 in good health and CMV-seropositive.

The V and J genes are TRBV5-5 and TRBJ2-7; 7 bases map to TRBD2. The germline V gene encodes CDR1 SGHKS and CDR2 YYEKEE (reference sequence). The V and J ends lost 1 base and 5 bases, in that order; junction bases with no gene match: 6. The CDR3 is made up of 14 amino acids. CDR3 nucleotide sequence: TGTGCCAGCAGCTTGACCAGCGGGGCGAACGAGCAGTACTTC. It specifies CASSLTSGANEQYF.

The V and J genes are TRBV4-2 and TRBJ2-7; TRBD1 aligns across 10 bases. This CDR3 is built from 17 residues. CDR1 and CDR2 (germline): LGHNA, YNFKEQ. V gave up 1 base and J gave up 1 base; unmatched junction bases: 7. The CDR3 loop is CASSQVSRTGGSYEQYF. The CDR3 DNA reads as TGTGCCAGCAGCCAAGTGTCCAGGACAGGGGGTTCCTACGAGCAGTACTTC.

The rearrangement uses TRBV7-6 and TRBJ2-5; no reliable D call. Germline CDR1 reads SGHVS; CDR2 reads FNYEAQ. CDR3 length equals 12 residues. The V end was cut by 4 bases, the J end by 6 bases, with 9 bases between. The DNA for the CDR3 is TGTGCCAGCAGCTCCCGAGGCCAGACCCAGTACTTC. Protein product: CASSSRGQTQYF.

The CDR3 nucleotides are TGCGCCAGCAGCCAAGGGCGGGAGGGCACAGATACGCAGTATTTT. This gives the protein CASSQGREGTDTQYF. The V call is TRBV4-3, the J call TRBJ2-3, with TRBD2 identical over 8 bases. V shed 1 base, J shed 1 base, and the junction held 1 base outside the gene matches. The CDR3 totals 15 residues. In germline, CDR1 is LGHNA, CDR2 YSLEER.

The chain is built from TRBV10-2 and TRBJ2-3; 11 bases line up with TRBD2. From germline, CDR1 is WSHSY and CDR2 SAAADI. The CDR3 spans 16 residues. J was trimmed by 1 base and V by 3 bases; bases with no gene match: 3. The CDR3 reads CASSDTSGRRTDTQYF. Here the CDR3 DNA reads TGCGCCAGCAGTGATACTAGCGGGAGACGCACAGATACGCAGTATTTT.

This clone was seen only a few times. The rearrangement links TRBV19 to TRBJ1-5; D is unclear. This CDR3 spans 12 amino acids. CDR1 and CDR2 (germline): LNHDA, SQIVND (reference sequence). V was clipped by 6 bases and J by 7 bases, with 10 bases between them. For the CDR3, the DNA is TGTGCCAGTAGGCCACCGGGGCAGCCCCAGCATTTT. The encoded protein is CASRPPGQPQHF.

V gene TRBV2 combines with J gene TRBJ2-5, with a weak D call TRBD1 (5 bases). The CDR3 runs to 15 residues. With 4 bases removed from V and 1 base from J, the gap between germline ends came to 13 bases. The germline V gene encodes CDR1 SNHLY and CDR2 FYNNEI. CDR3 protein: CASSALTASQETQYF. The DNA for the CDR3 is TGTGCCAGCAGTGCATTGACAGCCTCCCAAGAGACCCAGTACTTC.

The chain uses TRBV15 and TRBJ2-2; 14 bases map to TRBD2. Unmatched junction bases numbered 7, after V lost 3 bases and J lost 7 bases. CDR3 size: 17 residues. CDR1 is LNHNV and CDR2 is YYDKDF in the germline V gene (reference sequence). The CDR3 loop reads CATSSRLAGGPGGELFF. CDR3 sequence (DNA): TGTGCCACCAGCAGCAGACTAGCGGGGGGGCCGGGCGGGGAGCTGTTTTTT.

For this clone: At one end, the junction sequence differs from germline, possibly due to a read error. The chain combines TRBV2 with TRBJ2-6; the D gene is possibly TRBD1 (5 bases). This CDR3 contains 13 residues. The germline V gene has CDR1 SNHLY and CDR2 FYNNEI. In nucleotides, the CDR3 is TGTGCCAGCAGAGGCTCTGGGGCCAACGGCCTGACTTTC. Encoded protein: CASRGSGANGLTF.

This clone has only a few counts. This rearrangement joins TRBV7-6 to TRBJ2-5; D is perhaps TRBD2 (5 bases). The V and J ends lost 1 base and 4 bases respectively, with 7 bases between them. The CDR3 totals 13 residues. In germline, CDR1 is SGHVS, CDR2 FNYEAQ. CDR3 amino acids: CASSLGGPETQYF. In DNA, the CDR3 is TGTGCCAGCAGCTTAGGAGGGCCAGAGACCCAGTACTTC. Based on the CDR3 plus reference TRBV7-6 and TRBJ2-5, the full variable domain is GAGVSQSPRYKVTKRGQDVALRCDPISGHVSLYWYRQALGQGPEFLTYFNYEAQQDKSGLPNDRFSAERPEGSISTLTIQRTEQRDSAMYRCASSLGGPETQYFGPGTRLLVL.

As concerns this clone: Other DNA sequences in this sample translate to the same CDR3. This chain uses TRBV2 with TRBJ1-5; tentative D call: TRBD1 (5 bases). This CDR3 spans 14 amino acids. Germline CDR1 reads SNHLY; CDR2 reads FYNNEI. Trimming cost V 7 bases and J 4 bases, with 14 bases left between them. The CDR3 sequence: CASTGTGGNQPQHF. The CDR3 coding sequence is TGTGCCAGCACCGGAACTGGGGGGAATCAGCCCCAGCATTTT.

This clone was counted once. The rearrangement joins TRBV4-3 to TRBJ2-6, with TRBD1 matching 8 bases. V was clipped by 0 bases and J by 0 bases; unmatched bases: 7. Germline V gene data show CDR1 as LGHNA and CDR2 as YSLEER. This CDR3 is built from 19 residues. The CDR3 DNA reads as TGCGCCAGCAGCCAAGATAGAACAGGGGGAAGCTCTGGGGCCAACGTCCTGACTTTC. The encoded protein is CASSQDRTGGSSGANVLTF.

The chain is built from TRBV11-3 and TRBJ2-5; 7 nucleotides line up with TRBD2. Per germline, CDR1 SGHNT and CDR2 YENEEA. The trim removed 2 bases at V and 5 bases at J, leaving 11 bases unmatched. The CDR3 is 16 amino acids. The chain's CDR3 is CASSLRASGSLETQYF. The CDR3 region has the DNA TGTGCCAGCAGCTTAAGGGCTAGCGGCAGTCTTGAGACCCAGTACTTC.

CDR3 coding DNA: TGTGCCAGCAGTTTATCCCCGGAGGGAGAAGGCGAAAAACTGTTTTTT. It specifies CASSLSPEGEGEKLFF. The chain carries TRBV28 and TRBJ1-4, with D unresolved. Germline V lookup: CDR1 MDHEN, CDR2 SYDVKM. The CDR3 spans 16 residues. Trimming left V 1 base short and J 8 bases short, with 17 bases between.

A single count supports this clone. This sequence joins TRBV5-1 and TRBJ2-7; the D gene is possibly TRBD1 (6 bases). The CDR3 is made up of 14 amino acids. Germline loops: CDR1 SGHRS, CDR2 YFSETQ. V lost 0 bases to trimming and J lost 2 bases, with 9 bases between them. CDR3 in DNA: TGCGCCAGCAGCTTGGGTACAGGGCCCTACGAGCAGTACTTC. This encodes CASSLGTGPYEQYF.

V usage is TRBV11-2 and J usage is TRBJ2-3; the match to TRBD2 covers 14 bases. Germline V gene lookup returns CDR1 SGHAT and CDR2 FQNNGV. V was pared by 5 bases and J by 6 bases, with 13 bases of the junction left unmatched. This CDR3 comprises 18 residues. This CDR3 reads CASSTTSGGVYARDTQYF. The CDR3 nucleotides are TGTGCCAGCAGCACGACTAGCGGGGGGGTATACGCACGGGATACGCAGTATTTT. The complete variable domain, with remaining parts taken from reference TRBV11-2 and TRBJ2-3, reads EAGVAQSPRYKIIEKRQSVAFWCNPISGHATLYWYQQILGQGPKLLIQFQNNGVVDDSQLPKDRFSAERLKGVDSTLKIQPAKLEDSAVYLCASSTTSGGVYARDTQYFGPGTRLTVL.

The V call is TRBV13, the J call TRBJ2-7, with TRBD2 identical over 8 bases. V shed 0 bases, J shed 2 bases, and the junction held 9 bases outside the gene matches. Germline CDR1 PRHDT, CDR2 FYEKMQ (reference sequence). The CDR3 covers 17 residues. The CDR3 loop is CASSLGLASGSAYEQYF. The CDR3 DNA sequence: TGTGCCAGCAGCTTAGGCCTGGCTAGCGGGTCCGCCTACGAGCAGTACTTC. Drawing the rest from reference TRBV13 and TRBJ2-7, the complete variable domain is AAGVIQSPRHLIKEKRETATLKCYPIPRHDTVYWYQQGPGQDPQFLISFYEKMQSDKGSIPDRFSAQQFSDYHSELNMSSLELGDSALYFCASSLGLASGSAYEQYFGPGTRLTVT.

This clone was counted between two and nine times. The chain is built from TRBV4-2 and TRBJ2-5; 12 nucleotides line up with TRBD2. Germline-derived CDR1 and CDR2 are LGHNA and YNFKEQ. Trimming at V came to 1 base and at J to 4 bases, leaving 4 bases not matched to a gene. This CDR3 has 16 amino acids. The CDR3 spells CASSQGLAGGVETQYF. CDR3 bases: TGTGCCAGCAGCCAAGGTCTAGCGGGGGGGGTAGAGACCCAGTACTTC.

This clone was seen many times. The chain combines TRBV7-2 with TRBJ1-1; perhaps TRBD1 as D (6 bases). Germline CDR1 SGHTA, CDR2 FQGNSA. The CDR3 contains 15 residues. Deletions cut 5 bases from V and 1 base from J, with 14 bases between. This chain's CDR3 is CASSPRQAQNTEAFF. In DNA, the CDR3 is TGTGCCAGCAGCCCCCGACAGGCCCAGAACACTGAAGCTTTCTTT. The variable domain in full, with the rest retrieved from reference TRBV7-2 and TRBJ1-1, is GAGVSQSPSNKVTEKGKDVELRCDPISGHTALYWYRQSLGQGLEFLIYFQGNSAPDKSGLPSDRFSAERTGGSVSTLTIQRTQQEDSAVYLCASSPRQAQNTEAFFGQGTRLTVV.

In the case of this clone: Compared with germline, one end of the junction differs, possibly owing to a read error. The J gene is TRBJ2-7, the V gene TRBV28; TRBD1 agrees at 7 bases. The CDR3 totals 15 residues. Germline CDR1 reads MDHEN; CDR2 reads SYDVKM. The CDR3 sequence: CACRYSRTGTYEQYF. The CDR3, as DNA: TGTGCCTGCAGGTACTCCCGGACAGGCACCTACGAGCAGTACTTC.

This clone has more than one count but fewer than ten. V gene TRBV29-1 combines with J gene TRBJ1-5; no clear D. Germline V gene data show CDR1 as SQVTM and CDR2 as ANQGSEA. The CDR3 runs 13 residues. The V gene lost 4 bases and the J gene lost 0 bases, with 7 bases spanning the gap. CDR3 bases: TGCAGCGTTGTGGAGAATAGCAATCAGCCCCAGCATTTT. Its translation: CSVVENSNQPQHF.

The CDR3 protein is CASSLYNRGSPLHF. In DNA form, the CDR3 reads TGTGCCAGCAGCCTATACAATAGAGGTTCACCCCTCCACTTT. The chain links TRBV27 to TRBJ1-6, with no clear D. CDR3 size: 14 residues. V lost 6 bases, J lost 9 bases, and 15 bases lay in between. Looked up from germline, CDR1 is MNHEY and CDR2 is SMNVEV (reference sequence).

The rearrangement uses TRBV6-1 and TRBJ1-5; TRBD1 is a possible D gene (5 bases). The CDR3 length is 18 residues. The V end was cut by 1 base, the J end by 3 bases, with 19 bases between. Per the germline V gene, CDR1 is MNHNS and CDR2 is SASEGT. CDR3 residues: CASSEGVRQPVDNQPQHF. In nucleotides, the CDR3 is TGTGCCAGCAGTGAAGGAGTTAGACAGCCGGTGGACAATCAGCCCCAGCATTTT.

The J gene is TRBJ2-5, the V gene TRBV4-2; D might be TRBD1 (6 bases). Matching the DNA end better, TRBJ2-7 makes the J call doubtful. CDR1 and CDR2 (germline): LGHNA, YNFKEQ. This CDR3 has 17 amino acids. The CDR3 reads CASSSGEYRIPQGEQYF. In nucleotides, the CDR3 is TGTGCCAGCAGCTCGGGTGAGTATAGGATTCCACAGGGCGAGCAGTACTTC.

Only one count was recorded for this clone. This chain connects TRBV11-2 to TRBJ1-5, with TRBD1 as a possible D gene (6 bases). CDR1 is SGHAT and CDR2 is FQNNGV in the germline V gene. The CDR3 has 13 amino acids. Trimming took off 5 bases at V and 4 bases at J, with 9 bases between the two ends. The CDR3 loop reads CASSLTGNQPQHF. For the CDR3, the DNA is TGTGCCAGCAGCCTTACAGGGAATCAGCCCCAGCATTTT.